The present T cell receptor beta chain was sequenced within a study of blood T cells in healthy people across ages. For the study at large: Capture by template switching was about one barcoded beta molecule per two T cells.

The study, taken as a whole, reports: Possibly confounding the expanded clonotype changes was the fact that donor CMV status was unknown.

This clonotype was seen a handful of times. Its antigen is currently unknown. A second about 7 to 11 cycle PCR used barcoded and J-beta primers. Sequencing recovered at least 3 million CDR3-containing paired-end reads from each sample. TCRdb re-derived calls from the 5' RACE reads in MiXCR, one entry per CDR3 protein. The table lists approximately 1.5 million distinct CDR3 sequences, less than 45% of them singletons. With 6 bases removed from V and 2 bases from J, the gap between germline ends came to 10 bases. The CDR3 runs to 13 residues. CDR1 and CDR2 (germline): LGHDT, YNNKEL (reference sequence). This sequence joins TRBV3-1 and TRBJ2-5; possible D gene TRBD1, 6 bases. This receptor was obtained from a woman between 18 and 30 years old in good health. Sequencing was done on a sample of blood. CDR3 coding DNA: TGTGCCAGCAGGGGGGCCCTTCAAGAGACCCAGTACTTC. Residues: CASRGALQETQYF.